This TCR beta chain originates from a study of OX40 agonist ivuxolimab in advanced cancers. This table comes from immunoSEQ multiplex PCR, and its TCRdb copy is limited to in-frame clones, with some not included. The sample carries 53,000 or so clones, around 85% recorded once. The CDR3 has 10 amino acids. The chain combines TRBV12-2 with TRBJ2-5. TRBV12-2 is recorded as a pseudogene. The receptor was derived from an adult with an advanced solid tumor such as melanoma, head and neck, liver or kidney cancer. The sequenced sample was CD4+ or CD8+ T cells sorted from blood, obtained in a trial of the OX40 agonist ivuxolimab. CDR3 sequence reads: CASRYETQYF. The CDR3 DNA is TGTGCAAGTCGTTACGAGACCCAGTACTTC.